A selection of T cell receptor beta chains follows, all from one sample in a study of T cells in localized non-small cell lung cancer. Generated by immunoSEQ multiplex PCR, the TCRdb table keeps only in-frame clones and is missing some. This table holds nearly 25,000 clones, more than 85% found once. The material sequenced was peripheral blood, taken before any cancer treatment. These receptor sequences come from a man between 35 and 75 years old with stage III squamous cell lung carcinoma. Each CDR3 is given with its conserved first and last residue. The D gene is left open where the match is weak. Expanded clones get a size class; other rows say once, few or many, or leave the size out.

j_call: TRBJ2-1
d_call: TRBD2
clone_size: -
v_call: TRBV5-1
cdr3_aa: CASSPLAGGQGNEQFF
cdr3_nt: TGCGCCAGCAGCCCACTAGCGGGGGGGCAGGGGAATGAGCAGTTCTTC

j_call: TRBJ2-7
d_call: TRBD1
clone_size: -
v_call: TRBV9
cdr3_aa: CASSPTGGSYEQYF
cdr3_nt: TGTGCCAGCAGCCCGACAGGGGGCTCCTACGAGCAGTACTTC

j_call: TRBJ2-4
d_call: TRBD1
clone_size: -
v_call: TRBV2
cdr3_aa: CASSLPVDRVLNIQYF
cdr3_nt: TGTGCCAGCAGTCTCCCCGTGGACAGGGTGTTAAACATTCAGTACTTC

j_call: TRBJ1-4
d_call: -
clone_size: -
v_call: TRBV6-5
cdr3_aa: CASRMSQGSREKLFF
cdr3_nt: TGTGCCAGCAGGATGTCACAGGGTAGTCGCGAAAAACTGTTTTTT

j_call: TRBJ2-5
d_call: TRBD1
clone_size: -
v_call: TRBV6-6
cdr3_aa: CASLSGTGGKETQYF
cdr3_nt: TGTGCCAGCCTGAGCGGGACAGGGGGCAAGGAGACCCAGTACTTC

j_call: TRBJ2-6
d_call: -
clone_size: -
v_call: TRBV14
cdr3_aa: CASSFLGPPGANVLTF
cdr3_nt: TGTGCCAGCAGCTTTTTGGGGCCCCCTGGGGCCAACGTCCTGACTTTC

j_call: TRBJ2-5
d_call: -
clone_size: once
v_call: TRBV21-1
cdr3_aa: CARGGHQETQYF
cdr3_nt: TGTGCCAGAGGGGGGCACCAAGAGACCCAGTACTTC

j_call: TRBJ1-4
d_call: -
clone_size: -
v_call: TRBV10-3
cdr3_aa: CAISETAVSEKLFF
cdr3_nt: TGTGCCATCAGTGAGACGGCTGTCAGCGAAAAACTGTTTTTT

j_call: TRBJ1-3
d_call: -
clone_size: -
v_call: TRBV19
cdr3_aa: CASSPRTGLSGNTIYF
cdr3_nt: TGTGCCAGTAGTCCCCGAACAGGCCTCTCTGGAAACACCATATATTTT

j_call: TRBJ1-1
d_call: -
clone_size: -
v_call: TRBV6-4
cdr3_aa: CASSDSRGTEAFF
cdr3_nt: TGTGCCAGCAGTGACTCTAGGGGCACTGAAGCTTTCTTT

j_call: TRBJ2-7
d_call: -
clone_size: once
v_call: TRBV28
cdr3_aa: CASSSGTAAYEQYF
cdr3_nt: TGTGCCAGCAGTTCCGGGACGGCTGCCTACGAGCAGTACTTC

j_call: TRBJ1-1
d_call: TRBD1
clone_size: few
v_call: TRBV19
cdr3_aa: CASSPLRGQGTEAFF
cdr3_nt: TGTGCCAGTAGCCCTCTGAGGGGGCAAGGCACTGAAGCTTTCTTT

j_call: TRBJ2-1
d_call: TRBD1
clone_size: -
v_call: TRBV19
cdr3_aa: CASSISDRGGNEQFF
cdr3_nt: TGTGCCAGTAGTATCTCGGACAGGGGGGGCAATGAGCAGTTCTTC

j_call: TRBJ2-7
d_call: -
clone_size: -
v_call: TRBV6-1
cdr3_aa: CASRRLTYEQYF
cdr3_nt: TGTGCCAGTCGGCGGCTAACCTACGAGCAGTACTTC

j_call: TRBJ1-3
d_call: TRBD1
clone_size: -
v_call: TRBV6-1
cdr3_aa: CASSGKLTGLSGNTIYF
cdr3_nt: TGTGCCAGCAGTGGGAAACTGACAGGGCTCTCTGGAAACACCATATATTTT

j_call: TRBJ2-7
d_call: TRBD1
clone_size: -
v_call: TRBV5-5
cdr3_aa: CASSWGGTGGSSYEQYF
cdr3_nt: TGTGCCAGCAGCTGGGGTGGGACAGGGGGCTCCTCCTACGAGCAGTACTTC

j_call: TRBJ2-2
d_call: -
clone_size: -
v_call: TRBV5-1
cdr3_aa: CASSRGWETGELFF
cdr3_nt: TGCGCCAGCAGCCGAGGGTGGGAGACCGGGGAGCTGTTTTTT

j_call: TRBJ1-6
d_call: -
clone_size: -
v_call: TRBV25-1
cdr3_aa: CASSDPGHSPLHF
cdr3_nt: TGTGCCAGCAGTGATCCTGGACATTCACCCCTCCACTTT

j_call: TRBJ2-7
d_call: -
clone_size: once
v_call: TRBV29-1
cdr3_aa: CSVERDIPSYEQYF
cdr3_nt: TGCAGCGTTGAGCGGGACATCCCCTCCTACGAGCAGTACTTC

j_call: TRBJ1-2
d_call: -
clone_size: -
v_call: TRBV28
cdr3_aa: CASGGQYGYTF
cdr3_nt: TGTGCCAGCGGCGGACAGTATGGCTACACCTTC

j_call: TRBJ2-2
d_call: -
clone_size: -
v_call: TRBV25-1
cdr3_aa: CASSEVGPNTGELFF
cdr3_nt: TGTGCCAGCAGTGAGGTGGGACCAAACACCGGGGAGCTGTTTTTT

j_call: TRBJ1-1
d_call: -
clone_size: -
v_call: TRBV7-8
cdr3_aa: CASSQDYEAFF
cdr3_nt: TGTGCCAGCAGCCAAGACTATGAAGCTTTCTTT

j_call: TRBJ2-1
d_call: -
clone_size: -
v_call: TRBV5-1
cdr3_aa: CASSSGSPLGGSIPFF
cdr3_nt: TGCGCCAGCAGCTCAGGAAGTCCCTTGGGGGGTTCTATTCCGTTCTTC

j_call: TRBJ2-2
d_call: -
clone_size: -
v_call: TRBV11-3
cdr3_aa: CASRRGRGELFF
cdr3_nt: TGTGCCAGCCGGCGCGGACGCGGGGAGCTGTTTTTT

j_call: TRBJ2-6
d_call: -
clone_size: -
v_call: TRBV5-8
cdr3_aa: CARSTQSRANVLTF
cdr3_nt: TGTGCCAGATCCACACAAAGTCGGGCCAACGTCCTGACTTTC

j_call: TRBJ1-1
d_call: TRBD1
clone_size: -
v_call: TRBV7-2
cdr3_aa: CASSQTGLHTEAFF
cdr3_nt: TGTGCCAGCAGCCAGACAGGGCTCCACACTGAAGCTTTCTTT

j_call: TRBJ2-3
d_call: TRBD2
clone_size: -
v_call: TRBV19
cdr3_aa: CASTRTSGSNSDTQYF
cdr3_nt: TGTGCCAGTACAAGGACTAGCGGGAGCAATAGCGATACGCAGTATTTT

j_call: TRBJ2-1
d_call: TRBD2
clone_size: -
v_call: TRBV4-2
cdr3_aa: CASSQERLARLGEQFF
cdr3_nt: TGTGCCAGCAGCCAAGAGAGACTAGCGAGGTTGGGTGAGCAGTTCTTC

j_call: TRBJ2-5
d_call: TRBD1
clone_size: -
v_call: TRBV27
cdr3_aa: CASSSGTGGVETQYF
cdr3_nt: TGTGCCAGCAGTTCCGGGACAGGGGGCGTGGAGACCCAGTACTTC

j_call: TRBJ1-2
d_call: TRBD1
clone_size: -
v_call: TRBV7-2
cdr3_aa: CASTQGSGGANYGYTF
cdr3_nt: TGTGCCAGCACCCAGGGGTCAGGGGGAGCTAACTATGGCTACACCTTC

j_call: TRBJ2-7
d_call: -
clone_size: -
v_call: TRBV6-1
cdr3_aa: CASSGQLPYEQYF
cdr3_nt: TGTGCCAGCAGCGGACAGCTGCCCTACGAGCAGTACTTC

j_call: TRBJ2-5
d_call: TRBD2
clone_size: -
v_call: TRBV6-5
cdr3_aa: CASSYSASGGETQYF
cdr3_nt: TGTGCCAGCAGTTACTCAGCAAGCGGGGGGGAGACCCAGTACTTC

j_call: TRBJ1-1
d_call: -
clone_size: few
v_call: TRBV2
cdr3_aa: CASKVTEAFF
cdr3_nt: TGTGCCAGCAAGGTCACTGAAGCTTTCTTT

j_call: TRBJ1-4
d_call: -
clone_size: -
v_call: TRBV27
cdr3_aa: CASRPLGNEKLFF
cdr3_nt: TGTGCCAGCAGGCCCTTGGGGAACGAAAAACTGTTTTTT

j_call: TRBJ2-1
d_call: -
clone_size: once
v_call: TRBV2
cdr3_aa: CASSERSLVVQNEQFF
cdr3_nt: TGTGCCAGCAGTGAACGGTCGCTCGTAGTACAAAATGAGCAGTTCTTC

j_call: TRBJ2-1
d_call: TRBD1
clone_size: -
v_call: TRBV5-4
cdr3_aa: CASSKTGVYEQFF
cdr3_nt: TGTGCCAGCAGTAAGACAGGGGTCTATGAGCAGTTCTTC

j_call: TRBJ2-2
d_call: TRBD2
clone_size: -
v_call: TRBV6-1
cdr3_aa: CASSDGTRSGELFF
cdr3_nt: TGTGCCAGCAGTGACGGGACTAGAAGCGGGGAGCTGTTTTTT

j_call: TRBJ2-3
d_call: -
clone_size: once
v_call: TRBV20-1
cdr3_aa: CSAIILDTQYF
cdr3_nt: TGCAGTGCTATCATCCTGGATACGCAGTATTTT

j_call: TRBJ2-3
d_call: -
clone_size: -
v_call: TRBV6-1
cdr3_aa: CASIAYSDTQYF
cdr3_nt: TGTGCCAGCATTGCGTACTCAGATACGCAGTATTTT

j_call: TRBJ2-5
d_call: TRBD1
clone_size: -
v_call: TRBV5-5
cdr3_aa: CASSPTQGMRETQYF
cdr3_nt: TGTGCCAGCAGCCCGACACAGGGGATGAGGGAGACCCAGTACTTC

j_call: TRBJ1-4
d_call: -
clone_size: -
v_call: TRBV18
cdr3_aa: CASSRTDATNEKLFF
cdr3_nt: TGTGCCAGCTCACGGACAGATGCAACTAATGAAAAACTGTTTTTT

j_call: TRBJ2-7
d_call: -
clone_size: -
v_call: TRBV6-6
cdr3_aa: CASSTDVYEQYF
cdr3_nt: TGTGCCAGCAGTACGGACGTCTACGAGCAGTACTTC

j_call: TRBJ1-5
d_call: -
clone_size: -
v_call: TRBV29-1
cdr3_aa: CSVATGTNQPQHF
cdr3_nt: TGCAGCGTCGCTACCGGGACCAACCAGCCCCAGCATTTT